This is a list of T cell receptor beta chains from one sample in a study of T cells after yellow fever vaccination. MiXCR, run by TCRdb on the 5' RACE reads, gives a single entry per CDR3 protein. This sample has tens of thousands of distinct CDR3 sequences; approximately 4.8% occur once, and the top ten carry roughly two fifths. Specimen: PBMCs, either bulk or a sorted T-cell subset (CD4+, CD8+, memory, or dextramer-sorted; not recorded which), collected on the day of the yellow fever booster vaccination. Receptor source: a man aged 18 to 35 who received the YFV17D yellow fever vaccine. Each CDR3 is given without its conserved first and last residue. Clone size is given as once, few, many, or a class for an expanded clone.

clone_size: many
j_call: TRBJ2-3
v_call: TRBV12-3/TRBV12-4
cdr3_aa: ASSSPAGGGTDTQY

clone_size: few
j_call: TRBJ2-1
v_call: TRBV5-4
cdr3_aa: ASGRTSGSYNEQF

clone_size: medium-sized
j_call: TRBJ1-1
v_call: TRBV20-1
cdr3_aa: SARNGDREVTEAF

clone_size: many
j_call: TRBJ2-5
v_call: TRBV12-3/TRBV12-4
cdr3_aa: ASAKRGNQETQY

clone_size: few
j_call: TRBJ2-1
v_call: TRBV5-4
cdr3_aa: ASNPLGRGGREQF

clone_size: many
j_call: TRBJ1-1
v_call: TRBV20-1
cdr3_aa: SARGQPIVGFPEAF

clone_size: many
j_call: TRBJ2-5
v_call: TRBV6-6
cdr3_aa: ASSYSGGSETQY

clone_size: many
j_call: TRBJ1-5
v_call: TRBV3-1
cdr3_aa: ASSQTNQPQH

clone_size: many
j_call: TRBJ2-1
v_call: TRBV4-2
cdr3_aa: ASSQDWGAGGGVQF

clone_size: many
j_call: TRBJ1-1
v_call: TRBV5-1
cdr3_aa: ASSPGQGMNTEAF

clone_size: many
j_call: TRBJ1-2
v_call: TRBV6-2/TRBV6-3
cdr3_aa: ASSPTDNYGYT

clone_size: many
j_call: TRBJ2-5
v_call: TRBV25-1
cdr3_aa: ASSDWDRGLQY

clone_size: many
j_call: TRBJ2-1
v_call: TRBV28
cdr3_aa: ASSLSSYNEQF

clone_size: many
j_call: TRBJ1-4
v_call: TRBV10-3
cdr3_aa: ASSEATNEKLF